The table lists the clone carrying this T cell receptor (beta chain) with a count of one. This record comes from a study of T cell changes during pregnancy in multiple sclerosis. Produced via immunoSEQ multiplex PCR; TCRdb's table is partial and in-frame only. The sample has 35,000 to 50,000 clones, just under 95% seen once; the top ten hold roughly 0.7%. V was trimmed by 4 bases and J by 4 bases, leaving 13 bases between them. The CDR3 sequence is 14 residues long. Germline V gene data show CDR1 as MGHDK and CDR2 as SYGVNS. This chain links TRBV25-1 with TRBJ1-2, with TRBD1 as a possible D gene (5 bases). The TCR originated in a female donor with multiple sclerosis, enrolled in a pregnancy study. Material: CD4+ T cells from peripheral blood mononuclear cells, obtained in the first trimester of pregnancy. The CDR3 loop is CASSGDSLGYGYTF. The CDR3 DNA reads as TGTGCCAGCAGTGGGGACTCCCTGGGCTATGGCTACACCTTC.